This note documents a single TCR beta chain sequence. Its antigen remains undetermined. Base qualities are missing; no much larger clone stands one base away. Interpreted using the paper, the time point label stands for: about 28 days (+/-7) after the second vaccine dose. AZD1222 recipients whose second dose came at about 4 weeks and those whose second dose came at about 12 weeks were combined into one group, since spike-specific TCR depth and breadth did not differ between the two schedules. Samples from vaccinated people were obtained from the UK trials COV001 and COV002, which included a single-blind randomized controlled phase 2/3 trial of AZD1222 (ChAdOx1 nCoV-19) in healthy adults. Trial participant PBMC samples were collected at day 0 and day 28 after the second dose for TCRbeta chain sequencing. The CDR3 regions of human TCRbeta chains were analyzed by immunosequencing. In the source study's methods: Repertoire TCRs were checked for matches against a reference library of SARS-CoV-2-specific TCRs that had been generated using the MIRA antigen-specificity platform. Breadth was defined as the fraction of unique TCRs that were SARS-CoV-2-associated, and depth was defined as the fraction of total T cells that were SARS-CoV-2-associated. Using the MIRA data, every spike-specific TCR was mapped to the spike region that the TCR reacted to and assigned to either a CD4 or a CD8 class. Log10-transformed breadth and depth values were compared by one-way ANOVA with Sidak's multiple comparisons tests. Drawn from immuneACCESS, this table holds only the in-frame rearrangements with V and J called that TCRdb kept. Clones are partly lost; checked studies trace under half to an unresolved V gene and leave the rest unexplained. From that table come the V and J calls and clone size; the DNA was used to work out D and trimming. The sample includes under 150,000 clones, with about 90% observed a single time. The ten biggest clones cover roughly 1.4% of the sample.

The data stem from a study of T cell responses to AZD1222 COVID-19 vaccine (dated by TCRdb to the early 2020s). A note on the overall study: TCR sequencing covered over 230 trial participants: 200 to 220 given two doses of AZD1222 and 26 given two doses of MenACWY control vaccine. Trial participants were enrolled by age into 18-55, 56-69 and 70-plus year subgroups, with roughly 160, 29 and 62 TCR-sequenced participants respectively.

Summary of the overall study and its limitations: Spike-specific TCR breadth and depth rose significantly after two AZD1222 doses compared with day 0 and with MenACWY recipients. The 56-69-year group was small, and its depth increase did not reach significance, likely because of low power. CD4 TCRs associated with the vaccine covered the entire spike protein, and the dominant responses were in regions 160-218 and 743-854. Conclusions about previously exposed vaccinees are limited because only a handful of AZD1222 recipients were SARS-CoV-2 seropositive at baseline. Epitopes outside the regions mutated in the B.1.351 and B.1.1.7 variants were reportedly recognized by nearly half of the unique spike-specific TCRs. Because no day 14 peak-response samples were available, repertoires were characterized only after the peak T cell response. Participants were mostly white British, with more females than males. The authors suggested clonal diversity may have been underestimated.

The cysteine opens and the phenylalanine closes a CDR3 of 16 amino acids. Of the read, only the CDR3 DNA is kept; its 48 bases are in frame from base 1. At the junction V is shortened by 2 bases and J by 5 bases; bases outside the gene matches: 4. Based on the germline V gene, the CDR1 and CDR2 sequences are SGDLS and YYNGEE. Sequencing was performed on peripheral blood, taken 28 days after the second AZD1222 dose. This TCR was sampled from an adult who received the AZD1222 COVID-19 vaccine. The chain links TRBV9 with TRBJ2-5, with TRBD2 identical over 15 junction bases. The CDR3 in this case is CASSVGTSGRRETQYF. The sequenced DNA is TGTGCCAGCAGCGTGGGGACTAGCGGGAGGCGGGAGACCCAGTACTTC. This CDR3, with the reference TRBV9 and TRBJ2-5 proteins standing in past its ends, gives the full variable domain DSGVTQTPKHLITATGQRVTLRCSPRSGDLSVYWYQQSLDQGLQFLIQYYNGEERAKGNILERFSAQQFPDLHSELNLSSLELGDSALYFCASSVGTSGRRETQYFGPGTRLLVL.